This entry lists 15 T cell receptor beta chains sequenced from one sample in a study of T cells in pancreatic ductal adenocarcinoma. Generated by immunoSEQ multiplex PCR, the TCRdb table keeps only in-frame clones and is missing some. The repertoire holds over 100,000 clones, 90% to 95% seen once, with roughly 3.1% in the top ten. Surgery without prior neoadjuvant therapy was the treatment of the selected pancreatic ductal adenocarcinoma patients. Sequencing input: PBMCs. These receptors were taken from a human donor with pancreatic ductal adenocarcinoma.

The chain recombines TRBV7-2 with TRBJ2-7; 9 bases match TRBD2. V shed 6 bases and J 7 bases; nucleotides not matched to a gene: 13. Per the germline V gene, CDR1 is SGHTA and CDR2 is FQGNSA. This CDR3 has 15 residues. CDR3 in amino acids: CASSPMGLAGAEQYF. The CDR3 bases are TGTGCCAGCAGTCCCATGGGACTAGCAGGAGCGGAGCAGTACTTC.

This clone appeared once. The V call is TRBV6-6, the J call TRBJ1-3, with D unresolved. V lost 2 bases to trimming and J lost 0 bases, with 8 bases between them. The CDR3 consists of 15 residues. Germline V gene lookup returns CDR1 MNHNY and CDR2 SVGAGI (reference sequence). CDR3 loop: CASSYESLSGNTIYF. The CDR3 region has the DNA TGTGCCAGCAGTTACGAAAGCCTCTCTGGAAACACCATATATTTT.

The chain is built from TRBV4-1 and TRBJ2-5; no reliable D call. CDR3 length: 14 amino acids. In germline, CDR1 is MGHRA, CDR2 YSYEKL. With 5 bases removed from V and 2 bases from J, the gap between germline ends came to 12 bases. This CDR3 is CASSSTAIQETQYF. The CDR3 bases are TGCGCCAGCAGCAGTACAGCTATTCAAGAGACCCAGTACTTC.

V and J are TRBV5-6 and TRBJ2-1, with D hard to call. Trimming pared 4 bases from V and 9 bases from J, leaving 14 bases between. Germline V gene data show CDR1 as SGHDT and CDR2 as YYEEEE. CDR3 length equals 13 residues. CDR3 sequence (DNA): TGTGCCAGCAGCCGACAATTGGGCGCTGAGCAGTTCTTC. Amino acids: CASSRQLGAEQFF.

This clone showed up just a few times. V gene TRBV28 combines with J gene TRBJ2-7; TRBD2 agrees at 9 bases. The V and J ends lost 3 bases and 2 bases, in that order; junction bases with no gene match: 2. Germline values: CDR1 MDHEN, CDR2 SYDVKM. The CDR3 covers 14 residues. The CDR3: CASSFAGGPYEQYF. The CDR3 DNA reads as TGTGCCAGCAGTTTTGCGGGAGGGCCCTACGAGCAGTACTTC.

V is TRBV18 and J is TRBJ2-2; possible D gene TRBD2, 5 bases. The CDR3 has 18 amino acids. V gave up 3 bases and J gave up 0 bases, with 17 bases separating them. Germline V gene sequence: CDR1 KGHSH, CDR2 LQKENI. CDR3 coding DNA: TGTGCCAGCTCACCGGTTCGCCCCGGAGGACCGAACACCGGGGAGCTGTTTTTT. Protein sequence: CASSPVRPGGPNTGELFF.

This chain uses TRBV5-1 with TRBJ2-5, with 11 positions matching TRBD2. Looked up from germline, CDR1 is SGHRS and CDR2 is YFSETQ. With 0 bases clipped from V and 3 bases from J, the junction kept 4 bases outside the gene matches. The CDR3 has 16 residues. The DNA for the CDR3 is TGCGCCAGCAGCTTGGTGGCGACTAGCGGGAAAGAGACCCAGTACTTC. It is translated as CASSLVATSGKETQYF. The entire variable domain, with the rest obtained from reference TRBV5-1 and TRBJ2-5, is as follows: KAGVTQTPRYLIKTRGQQVTLSCSPISGHRSVSWYQQTPGQGLQFLFEYFSETQRNKGNFPGRFSGRQFSNSRSEMNVSTLELGDSALYLCASSLVATSGKETQYFGPGTRLLVL.

The chain joins TRBV6-5 to TRBJ2-1; weak D call: TRBD2 (6 bases). Germline CDR1 and CDR2: MNHEY and SVGAGI. The CDR3 totals 11 residues. The V end lost 6 bases, the J end lost 8 bases, and 8 bases lay between the germline ends. CDR3 amino acids: CASSRLDEQFF. CDR3 nucleotide sequence: TGTGCCAGCAGCAGACTAGATGAGCAGTTCTTC.

CDR3 coding DNA: TGTGCCTGGAGTGCTGGACTAGCCGGTACCGGGGAGCTGTTTTTT. This translates into CAWSAGLAGTGELFF. This chain joins TRBV30 and TRBJ2-2, with 8 bases aligning to TRBD2. Per germline, CDR1 GTSNPN and CDR2 SVGIG (reference sequence). This CDR3 contains 15 residues. J gave up 5 bases and V 1 base, and 6 bases lay outside the gene matches. Using reference TRBV30 and TRBJ2-2 for the parts outside the CDR3, the full variable domain is SQTIHQWPATLVQPVGSPLSLECTVEGTSNPNLYWYRQAAGRGLQLLFYSVGIGQISSEVPQNLSASRPQDRQFILSSKKLLLSDSGFYLCAWSAGLAGTGELFFGEGSRLTVL.

The J gene is TRBJ2-5, the V gene TRBV30; 7 nucleotides agree with TRBD1. CDR1 and CDR2 from the germline V gene are GTSNPN and SVGIG (reference sequence). Trimming cost V 4 bases and J 4 bases; bases outside gene matches: 15. The CDR3 is 16 amino acids. The CDR3 nucleotides read TGTGCCTGGACGGGGATATCAACAGGGGTTGGAGAGACCCAGTACTTC. Residues: CAWTGISTGVGETQYF.

This clone has a single count. The rearrangement uses TRBV5-4 and TRBJ1-2; D is undetermined. Trimming removed 2 bases at V and 5 bases at J, with 7 bases between. CDR3 length: 12 amino acids. From germline, CDR1 is SGHNT and CDR2 YYREEE (reference sequence). DNA of the CDR3: TGTGCCAGCAGCTTCAGCGAGTATGGCTACACCTTC. Amino acid sequence: CASSFSEYGYTF.

The chain is built from TRBV20-1 and TRBJ2-1; D not resolved. Germline values: CDR1 DFQATT, CDR2 SNEGSKA (reference sequence). CDR3 size: 11 residues. V was pared by 0 bases and J by 9 bases, with 6 bases between. The CDR3: CSARERGEQFF. CDR3 sequence (DNA): TGCAGTGCTAGAGAGCGCGGTGAGCAGTTCTTC.

This rearrangement joins TRBV7-8 to TRBJ2-1; 11 nucleotides align to TRBD2. V shed 2 bases, J shed 5 bases, and the junction held 5 bases outside the gene matches. This CDR3 region has 16 residues. Germline CDR1 SGHVS, CDR2 FQNEAQ. The CDR3 loop is CASSLRLAGRNNEQFF. The DNA for the CDR3 is TGTGCCAGCAGCTTAAGACTAGCGGGAAGAAACAATGAGCAGTTCTTC.

The chain is built from TRBV7-2 and TRBJ1-2; D is unclear. Trimming removed 5 bases at V and 5 bases at J, with 15 bases between. The CDR3 sequence is 14 residues long. The germline gives CDR1 SGHTA, CDR2 FQGNSA. CDR3 residues: CASSTGPGSYGYTF. The DNA of the CDR3 is TGTGCCAGCAGCACCGGTCCCGGTAGTTATGGCTACACCTTC.

This CDR3 is CSAEGAGNIQYF. In DNA, the CDR3 is TGCAGCGCCGAGGGGGCAGGAAACATTCAGTACTTC. V is TRBV29-1 and J is TRBJ2-4; 7 bases are shared with TRBD1. Germline-derived CDR1 and CDR2 are SQVTM and ANQGSEA. CDR3 length equals 12 residues. V lost 7 bases and J lost 6; bases outside the gene matches: 6. The full variable domain, in which reference TRBV29-1 and TRBJ2-4 provide the parts outside the CDR3, is SAVISQKPSRDICQRGTSLTIQCQVDSQVTMMFWYRQQPGQSLTLIATANQGSEATYESGFVIDKFPISRPNLTFSTLTVSNMSPEDSSIYLCSAEGAGNIQYFGAGTRLSVL.